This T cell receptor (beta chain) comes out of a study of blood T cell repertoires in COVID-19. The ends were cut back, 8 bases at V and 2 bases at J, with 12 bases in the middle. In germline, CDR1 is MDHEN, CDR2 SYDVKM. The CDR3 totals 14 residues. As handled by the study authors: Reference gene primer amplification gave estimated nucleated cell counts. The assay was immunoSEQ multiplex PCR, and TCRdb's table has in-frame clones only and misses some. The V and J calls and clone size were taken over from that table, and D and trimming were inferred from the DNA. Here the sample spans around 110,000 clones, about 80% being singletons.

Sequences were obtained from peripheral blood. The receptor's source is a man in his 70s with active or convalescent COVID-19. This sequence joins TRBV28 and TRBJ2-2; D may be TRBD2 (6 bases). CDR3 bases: TGTGCCAGCCTGGGACTTACAAACACCGGGGAGCTGTTTTTT. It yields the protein CASLGLTNTGELFF.